The 9 T cell receptor beta chains listed next were all sequenced from one sample in a study of OX40 agonist ivuxolimab in advanced cancers. Libraries were prepared by immunoSEQ multiplex PCR; TCRdb keeps only in-frame clonotypes and omits some of them. Found here are 94,000 or so clones, about four fifths of them singletons; the top ten hold about 5.8%. The sample was CD4+ or CD8+ T cells sorted from blood, taken in a trial of the OX40 agonist ivuxolimab. The receptors were sampled from an adult with an advanced solid tumor such as melanoma, head and neck, liver or kidney cancer.

This chain joins TRBV5-4 and TRBJ1-2; D uncertain. V shed 0 bases and J shed 7 bases, with 10 bases lying between them. Germline V gives CDR1 SGHNT, CDR2 YYREEE (reference sequence). There are 13 residues in the CDR3. CDR3 region: CASSLEAVAGYTF. The DNA for the CDR3 is TGTGCCAGCAGCTTGGAGGCGGTGGCTGGCTACACCTTC.

This clone was observed a few times. The chain has TRBV4-3 and TRBJ2-3; either TRBD1 or TRBD2 may supply D (5 bases each). Germline values: CDR1 LGHNA, CDR2 YSLEER. V dropped 0 bases and J dropped 14 bases, with 15 bases sitting between them. CDR3 length: 13 amino acids. The chain's CDR3 is CASSQERGKGRYF. The CDR3 nucleotides are TGCGCCAGCAGCCAAGAGAGGGGAAAGGGTCGGTATTTT.

The chain employs TRBV30 and TRBJ2-4, with 9 nucleotides matching TRBD1. The length of the CDR3 is 12 residues. The V gene end was trimmed by 5 bases and the J gene end by 6 bases; junction bases not matched to a gene: 2. Germline-derived CDR1 and CDR2 are GTSNPN and SVGIG (reference sequence). The CDR3 region is CAWGGQGNIQYF. In DNA form, the CDR3 reads TGTGCCTGGGGGGGACAGGGAAACATTCAGTACTTC.

V usage is TRBV19 and J usage is TRBJ2-2; D assignment may be TRBD1 or TRBD2 (5 bases each). Trimming removed 6 bases at V and 2 bases at J, with 10 bases between. Germline V gives CDR1 LNHDA, CDR2 SQIVND (reference sequence). The CDR3 sequence is 14 residues long. The CDR3 DNA sequence: TGTGCCAGTAGAAGAGGGGCTAACACCGGGGAGCTGTTTTTT. It yields the protein CASRRGANTGELFF.

This clone was counted a few times. This chain links TRBV11-2 with TRBJ2-7; TRBD2 agrees at 8 bases. This CDR3 region has 13 residues. V shed 5 bases and J 5 bases; nucleotides not matched to a gene: 5. The V gene's germline CDR1 is SGHAT and CDR2 FQNNGV. Written as DNA, the CDR3 is TGTGCCAGCAGCAACGGGAGGGGCCACGAGCAGTACTTC. Its protein product is CASSNGRGHEQYF.

This clone came up many times. The rearrangement joins TRBV12-5 to TRBJ2-7, with 8 bases fitting TRBD1. CDR3 length equals 15 residues. The ends lost 3 bases at V and 1 base at J; junction bases unmatched: 5. CDR1 is LGHNT, CDR2 FRNRAP, per germline. The CDR3 sequence: CASGFTRDRSYEQYF. CDR3 nucleotides: TGTGCTAGTGGTTTCACCAGGGACAGGTCCTACGAGCAGTACTTC.

CDR3 nucleotide sequence: TGCGCCAGCAGCTCTAGCTACGAGCAGTACTTC. It translates to CASSSSYEQYF. This chain joins TRBV5-1 and TRBJ2-7; the D is unclear. Germline CDR1 is SGHRS and CDR2 is YFSETQ. V lost 3 bases, J lost 3 bases, and 4 bases lay in between. The CDR3 contains 11 residues.

The V gene is TRBV2, the J gene TRBJ2-4; D is ambiguous. CDR1 and CDR2 from the germline V gene are SNHLY and FYNNEI. V lost 3 bases to trimming and J lost 9 bases, with 6 bases between them. The CDR3 has 11 residues. DNA for the CDR3: TGTGCCAGCAGTGAGTTGGGCATTCAGTACTTC. This codes for CASSELGIQYF.

This clone was picked up one time. Written as DNA, the CDR3 is TGTGCCAGCAGCGTAGTTCCTGTGGCCTACAATGAGCAGTTCTTC. Translated, it gives CASSVVPVAYNEQFF. This chain connects TRBV9 to TRBJ2-1; D not resolved. The CDR3 has 15 residues. V lost 0 bases and J lost 2, with 9 bases in between. Germline lookup yields CDR1 SGDLS and CDR2 YYNGEE.